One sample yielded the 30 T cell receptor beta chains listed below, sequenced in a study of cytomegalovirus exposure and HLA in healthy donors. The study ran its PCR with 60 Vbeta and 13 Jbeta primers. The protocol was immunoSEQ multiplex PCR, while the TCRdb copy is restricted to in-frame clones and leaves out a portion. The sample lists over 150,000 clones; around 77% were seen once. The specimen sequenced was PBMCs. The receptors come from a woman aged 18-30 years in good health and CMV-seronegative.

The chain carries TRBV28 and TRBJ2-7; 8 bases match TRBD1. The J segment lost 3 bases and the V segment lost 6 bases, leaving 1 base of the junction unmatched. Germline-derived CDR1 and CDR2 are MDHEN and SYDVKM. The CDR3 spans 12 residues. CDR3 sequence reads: CASRTGDYEQYF. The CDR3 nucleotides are TGTGCCAGCAGGACAGGGGACTACGAGCAGTACTTC.

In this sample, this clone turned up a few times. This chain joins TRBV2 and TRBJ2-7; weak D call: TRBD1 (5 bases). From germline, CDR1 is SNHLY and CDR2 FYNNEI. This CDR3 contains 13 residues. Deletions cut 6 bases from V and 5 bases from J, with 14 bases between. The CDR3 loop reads CASSEMTVDEQYF. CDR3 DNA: TGTGCCAGCAGCGAAATGACAGTTGACGAGCAGTACTTC. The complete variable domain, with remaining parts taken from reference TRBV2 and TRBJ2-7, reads EPEVTQTPSHQVTQMGQEVILRCVPISNHLYFYWYRQILGQKVEFLVSFYNNEISEKSEIFDDQFSVERPDGSNFTLKIRSTKLEDSAMYFCASSEMTVDEQYFGPGTRLTVT.

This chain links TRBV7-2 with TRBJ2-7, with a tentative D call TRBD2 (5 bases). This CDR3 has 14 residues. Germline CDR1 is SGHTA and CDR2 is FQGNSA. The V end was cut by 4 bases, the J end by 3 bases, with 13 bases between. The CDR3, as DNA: TGTGCCAGCAGCTCCAGGACGGGGAACTACGAGCAGTACTTC. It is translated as CASSSRTGNYEQYF.

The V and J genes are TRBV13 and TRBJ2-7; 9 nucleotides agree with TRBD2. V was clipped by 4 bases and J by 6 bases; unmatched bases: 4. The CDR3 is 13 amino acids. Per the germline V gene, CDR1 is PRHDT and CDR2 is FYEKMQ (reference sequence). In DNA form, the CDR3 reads TGTGCCAGCAGCTCTCTAGCGGGGACCGAGCAGTACTTC. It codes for CASSSLAGTEQYF.

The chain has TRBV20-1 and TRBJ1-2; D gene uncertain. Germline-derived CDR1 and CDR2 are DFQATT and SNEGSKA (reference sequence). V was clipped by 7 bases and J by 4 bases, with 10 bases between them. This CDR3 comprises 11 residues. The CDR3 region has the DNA TGCAGTGTTAACTACGGCTATGGCTACACCTTC. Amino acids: CSVNYGYGYTF.

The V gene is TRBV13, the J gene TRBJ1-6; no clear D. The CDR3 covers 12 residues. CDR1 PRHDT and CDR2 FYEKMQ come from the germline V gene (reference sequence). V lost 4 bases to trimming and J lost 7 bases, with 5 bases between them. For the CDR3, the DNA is TGTGCCAGCAGCTCGCTAAATTCACCCCTCCACTTT. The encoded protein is CASSSLNSPLHF.

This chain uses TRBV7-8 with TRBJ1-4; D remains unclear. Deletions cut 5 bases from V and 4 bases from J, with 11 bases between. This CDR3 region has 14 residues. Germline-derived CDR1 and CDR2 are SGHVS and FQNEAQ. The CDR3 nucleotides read TGTGCCAGCAGCGACCGAGGTTATAATGAAAAACTGTTTTTT. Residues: CASSDRGYNEKLFF.

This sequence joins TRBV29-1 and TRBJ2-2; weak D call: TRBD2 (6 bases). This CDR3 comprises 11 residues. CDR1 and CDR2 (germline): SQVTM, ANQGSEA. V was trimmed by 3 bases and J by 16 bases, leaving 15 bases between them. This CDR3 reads CSVDAEGRTFF. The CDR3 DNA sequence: TGCAGCGTTGATGCGGAGGGCAGAACGTTTTTT.

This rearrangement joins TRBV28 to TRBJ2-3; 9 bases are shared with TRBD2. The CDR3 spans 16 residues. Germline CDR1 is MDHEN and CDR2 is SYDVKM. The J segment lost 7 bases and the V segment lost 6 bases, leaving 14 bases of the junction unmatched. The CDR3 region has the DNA TGTGCCAGCAGGGATCGAGCGGGGGGTTCAAAGAATACGCAGTATTTT. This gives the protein CASRDRAGGSKNTQYF. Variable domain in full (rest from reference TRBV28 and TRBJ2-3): DVKVTQSSRYLVKRTGEKVFLECVQDMDHENMFWYRQDPGLGLRLIYFSYDVKMKEKGDIPEGYSVSREKKERFSLILESASTNQTSMYLCASRDRAGGSKNTQYFGPGTRLTVL.

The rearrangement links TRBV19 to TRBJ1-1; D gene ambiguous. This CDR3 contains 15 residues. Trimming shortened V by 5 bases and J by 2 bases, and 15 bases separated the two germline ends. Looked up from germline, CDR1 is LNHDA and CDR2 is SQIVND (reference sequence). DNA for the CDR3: TGTGCCAGTAGTCCAGCCGACGGGGTTAACACTGAAGCTTTCTTT. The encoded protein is CASSPADGVNTEAFF.

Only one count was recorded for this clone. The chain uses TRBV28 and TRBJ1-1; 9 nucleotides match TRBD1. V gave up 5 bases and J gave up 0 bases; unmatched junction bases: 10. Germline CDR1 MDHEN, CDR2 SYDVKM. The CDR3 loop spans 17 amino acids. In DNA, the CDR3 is TGTGCCAGCAGTATACAGGGGGCGAGCGTCATGAACACTGAAGCTTTCTTT. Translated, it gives CASSIQGASVMNTEAFF.

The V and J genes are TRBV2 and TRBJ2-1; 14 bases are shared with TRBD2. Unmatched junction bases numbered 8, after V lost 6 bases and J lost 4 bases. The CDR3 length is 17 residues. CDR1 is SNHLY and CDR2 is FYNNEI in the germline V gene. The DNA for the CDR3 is TGTGCCAGCAGAGCCGGGACTAGCGGGGGATCTTACAATGAGCAGTTCTTC. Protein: CASRAGTSGGSYNEQFF.

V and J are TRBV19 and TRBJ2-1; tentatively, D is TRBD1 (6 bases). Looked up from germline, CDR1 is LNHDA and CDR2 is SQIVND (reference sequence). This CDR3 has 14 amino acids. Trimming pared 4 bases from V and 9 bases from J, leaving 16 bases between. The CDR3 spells CASSRGGVPGEQFF. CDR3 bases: TGTGCCAGTAGTAGAGGGGGAGTACCGGGTGAGCAGTTCTTC.

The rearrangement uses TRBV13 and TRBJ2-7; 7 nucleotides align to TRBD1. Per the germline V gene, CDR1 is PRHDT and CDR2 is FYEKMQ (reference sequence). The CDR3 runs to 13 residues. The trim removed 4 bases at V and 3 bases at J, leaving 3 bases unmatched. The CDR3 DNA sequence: TGTGCCAGCAGCTCATGGGACAGCTACGAGCAGTACTTC. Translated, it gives CASSSWDSYEQYF.

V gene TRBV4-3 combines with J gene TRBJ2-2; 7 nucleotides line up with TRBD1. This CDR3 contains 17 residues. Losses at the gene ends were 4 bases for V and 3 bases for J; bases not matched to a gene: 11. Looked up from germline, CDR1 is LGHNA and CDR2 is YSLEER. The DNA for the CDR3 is TGCGCCAGCAGCCCGTGGTCCGGACAGGCCGACACCGGGGAGCTGTTTTTT. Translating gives CASSPWSGQADTGELFF.

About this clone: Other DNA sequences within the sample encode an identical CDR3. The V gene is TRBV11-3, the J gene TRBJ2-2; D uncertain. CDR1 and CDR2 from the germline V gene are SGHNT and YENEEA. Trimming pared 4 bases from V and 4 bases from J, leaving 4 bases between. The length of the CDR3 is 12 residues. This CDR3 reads CASSSSTGELFF. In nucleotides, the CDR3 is TGTGCCAGCAGCTCCTCCACCGGGGAGCTGTTTTTT.

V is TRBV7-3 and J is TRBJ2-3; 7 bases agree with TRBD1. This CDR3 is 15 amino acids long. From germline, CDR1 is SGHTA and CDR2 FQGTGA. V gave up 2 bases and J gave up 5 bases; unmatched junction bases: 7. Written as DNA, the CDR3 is TGTGCCAGCAGCTTAGTGGGGGACAGAATAGATACGCAGTATTTT. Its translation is CASSLVGDRIDTQYF.

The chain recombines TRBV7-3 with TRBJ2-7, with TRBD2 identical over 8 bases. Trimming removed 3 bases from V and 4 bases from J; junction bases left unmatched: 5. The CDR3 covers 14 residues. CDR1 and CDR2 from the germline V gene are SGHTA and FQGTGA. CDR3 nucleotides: TGTGCCAGCAGCTTGAGACTAGCGCGTTACGAGCAGTACTTC. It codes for CASSLRLARYEQYF.

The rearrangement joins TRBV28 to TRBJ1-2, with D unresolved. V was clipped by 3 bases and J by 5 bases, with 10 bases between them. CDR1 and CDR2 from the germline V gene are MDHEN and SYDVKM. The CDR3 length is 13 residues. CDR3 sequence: CASSLPGYYGYTF. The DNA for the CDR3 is TGTGCCAGCAGTTTGCCGGGTTATTATGGCTACACCTTC.

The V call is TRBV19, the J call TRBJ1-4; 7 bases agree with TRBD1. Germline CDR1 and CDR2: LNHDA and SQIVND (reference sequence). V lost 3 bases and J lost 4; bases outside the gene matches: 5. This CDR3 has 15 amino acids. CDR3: CASSMEGQSNEKLFF. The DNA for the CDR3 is TGTGCCAGTAGTATGGAGGGACAGAGTAATGAAAAACTGTTTTTT. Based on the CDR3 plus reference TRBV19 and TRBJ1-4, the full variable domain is DGGITQSPKYLFRKEGQNVTLSCEQNLNHDAMYWYRQDPGQGLRLIYYSQIVNDFQKGDIAEGYSVSREKKESFPLTVTSAQKNPTAFYLCASSMEGQSNEKLFFGSGTQLSVL.

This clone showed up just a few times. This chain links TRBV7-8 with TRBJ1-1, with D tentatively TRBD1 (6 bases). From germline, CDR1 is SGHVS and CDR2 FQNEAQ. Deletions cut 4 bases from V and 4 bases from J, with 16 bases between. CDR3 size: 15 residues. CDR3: CASSSLAGASTEAFF. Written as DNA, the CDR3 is TGTGCCAGCAGCTCGCTGGCGGGGGCGAGCACTGAAGCTTTCTTT. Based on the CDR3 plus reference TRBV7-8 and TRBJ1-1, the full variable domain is GAGVSQSPRYKVAKRGQDVALRCDPISGHVSLFWYQQALGQGPEFLTYFQNEAQLDKSGLPSDRFFAERPEGSVSTLKIQRTQQEDSAVYLCASSSLAGASTEAFFGQGTRLTVV.

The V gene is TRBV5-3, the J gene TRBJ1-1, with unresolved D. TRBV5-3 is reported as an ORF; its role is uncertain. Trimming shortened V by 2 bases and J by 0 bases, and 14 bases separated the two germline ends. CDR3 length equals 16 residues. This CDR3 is CARSFVRGRMNTEAFF. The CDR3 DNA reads TGTGCCAGAAGCTTTGTTCGAGGCAGAATGAACACTGAAGCTTTCTTT.

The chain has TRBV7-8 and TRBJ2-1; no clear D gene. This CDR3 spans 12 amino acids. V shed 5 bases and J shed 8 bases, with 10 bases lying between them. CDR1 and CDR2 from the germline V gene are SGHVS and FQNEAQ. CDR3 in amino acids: CASSPLSDEQFF. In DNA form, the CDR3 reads TGTGCCAGCAGCCCGCTAAGCGATGAGCAGTTCTTC.

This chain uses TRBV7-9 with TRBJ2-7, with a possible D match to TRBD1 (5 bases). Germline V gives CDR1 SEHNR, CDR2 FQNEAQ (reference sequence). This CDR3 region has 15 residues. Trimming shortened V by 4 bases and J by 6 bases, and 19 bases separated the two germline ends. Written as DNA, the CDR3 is TGTGCCAGCAGCTCAATCCGACAGCAACATGGCGAGCAGTACTTC. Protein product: CASSSIRQQHGEQYF.

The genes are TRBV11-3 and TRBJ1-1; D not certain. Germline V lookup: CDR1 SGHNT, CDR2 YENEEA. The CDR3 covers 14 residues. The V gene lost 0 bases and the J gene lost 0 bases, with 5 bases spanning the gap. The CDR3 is CASSLDRMNTEAFF. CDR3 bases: TGTGCCAGCAGCTTAGACAGGATGAACACTGAAGCTTTCTTT.

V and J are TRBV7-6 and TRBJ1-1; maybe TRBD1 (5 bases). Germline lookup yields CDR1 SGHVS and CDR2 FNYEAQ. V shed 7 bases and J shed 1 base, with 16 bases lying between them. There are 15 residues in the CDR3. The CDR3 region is CASKAQGEENTEAFF. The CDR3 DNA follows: TGTGCCAGCAAAGCGCAAGGGGAAGAGAACACTGAAGCTTTCTTT.

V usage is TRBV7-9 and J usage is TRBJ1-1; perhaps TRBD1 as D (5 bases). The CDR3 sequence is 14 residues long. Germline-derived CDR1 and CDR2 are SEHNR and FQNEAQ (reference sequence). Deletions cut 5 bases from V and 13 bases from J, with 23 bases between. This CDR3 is CASSQRVGLGGGFF. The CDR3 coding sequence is TGTGCCAGCAGCCAAAGAGTAGGGCTCGGGGGGGGTTTCTTT.

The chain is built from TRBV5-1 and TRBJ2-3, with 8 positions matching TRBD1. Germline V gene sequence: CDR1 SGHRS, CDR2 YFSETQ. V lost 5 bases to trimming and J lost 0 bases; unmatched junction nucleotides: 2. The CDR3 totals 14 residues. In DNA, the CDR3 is TGCGCCAGCAGACGGGACAGGAGCACAGATACGCAGTATTTT. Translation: CASRRDRSTDTQYF. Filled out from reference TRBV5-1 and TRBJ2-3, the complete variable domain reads KAGVTQTPRYLIKTRGQQVTLSCSPISGHRSVSWYQQTPGQGLQFLFEYFSETQRNKGNFPGRFSGRQFSNSRSEMNVSTLELGDSALYLCASRRDRSTDTQYFGPGTRLTVL.

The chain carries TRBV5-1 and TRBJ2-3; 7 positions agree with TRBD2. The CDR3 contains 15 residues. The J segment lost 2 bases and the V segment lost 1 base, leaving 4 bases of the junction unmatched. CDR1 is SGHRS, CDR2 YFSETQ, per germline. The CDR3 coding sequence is TGCGCCAGCAGCTTGAGCCGGGGGGACACAGATACGCAGTATTTT. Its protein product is CASSLSRGDTDTQYF.

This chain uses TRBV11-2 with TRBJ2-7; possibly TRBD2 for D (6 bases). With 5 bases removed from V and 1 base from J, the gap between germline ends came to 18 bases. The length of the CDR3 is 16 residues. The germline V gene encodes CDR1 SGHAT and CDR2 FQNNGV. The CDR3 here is CASSPWGRQGSYEQYF. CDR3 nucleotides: TGTGCCAGCAGCCCCTGGGGGAGGCAGGGATCCTACGAGCAGTACTTC.